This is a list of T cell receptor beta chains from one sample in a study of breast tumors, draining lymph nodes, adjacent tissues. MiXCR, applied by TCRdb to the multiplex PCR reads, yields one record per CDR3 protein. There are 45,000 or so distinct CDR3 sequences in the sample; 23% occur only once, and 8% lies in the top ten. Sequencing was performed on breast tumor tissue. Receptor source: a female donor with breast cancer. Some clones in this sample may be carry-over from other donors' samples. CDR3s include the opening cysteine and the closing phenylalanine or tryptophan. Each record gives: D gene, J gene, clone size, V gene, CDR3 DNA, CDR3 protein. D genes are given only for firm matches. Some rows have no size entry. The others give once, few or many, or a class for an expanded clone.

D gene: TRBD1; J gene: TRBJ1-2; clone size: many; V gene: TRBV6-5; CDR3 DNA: TGTGCCAGCAGTGCGCAGGTGACCGGGACAGGGGAAGGCTACACCTTC; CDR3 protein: CASSAQVTGTGEGYTF
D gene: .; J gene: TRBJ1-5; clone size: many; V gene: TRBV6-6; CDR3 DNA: TGTGCCAGCAGTTCCGGAAATCAGCCCCAGCATTTT; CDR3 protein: CASSSGNQPQHF
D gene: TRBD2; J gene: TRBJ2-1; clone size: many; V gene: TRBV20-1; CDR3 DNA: TGCAGTGCTAGGCAACTAGCGAGGAGCTCCTACAATGAGCAGTTCTTC; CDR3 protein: CSARQLARSSYNEQFF
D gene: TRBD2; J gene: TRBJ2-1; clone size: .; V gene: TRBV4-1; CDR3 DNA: TGCGCCAGCAGCCAAGAACTCCTAGCGGGAGGGGGTCGGGAGCAGTCCTTC; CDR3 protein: CASSQELLAGGGREQSF
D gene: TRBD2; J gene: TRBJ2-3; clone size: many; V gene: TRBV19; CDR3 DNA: TGTGCCAGTACCGAGGGGACTAGCGGTGACACAGATACGCAGTATTTT; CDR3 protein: CASTEGTSGDTDTQYF
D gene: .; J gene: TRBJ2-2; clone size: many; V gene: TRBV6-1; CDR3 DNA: TGTGCCGGCCGGGACACAACTTTTAACACCGGGGAGCTGTTTTTT; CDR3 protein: CAGRDTTFNTGELFF
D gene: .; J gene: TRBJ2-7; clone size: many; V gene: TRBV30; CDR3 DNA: TGTGCCTGGAGGCCCGAGGACGGTTACGAGCAGTACTTC; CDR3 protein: CAWRPEDGYEQYF
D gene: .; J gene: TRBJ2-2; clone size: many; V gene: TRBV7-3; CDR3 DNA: TGTGCCAGCAGCTTCGCAGTTACCGCGAACACCGGGGAGCTGTTTTTT; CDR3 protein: CASSFAVTANTGELFF
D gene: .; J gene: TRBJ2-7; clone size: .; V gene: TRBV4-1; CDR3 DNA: TGCGCCAGCAGCCCTGAGCAGGACTCCTACGGGCAGTACTTC; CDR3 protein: CASSPEQDSYGQYF
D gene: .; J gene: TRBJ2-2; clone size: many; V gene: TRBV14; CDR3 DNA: TGTGCCAGCAGCCAAGGCTACTGGGGCAGCGGCGGGGAGCTGTTTTTT; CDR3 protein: CASSQGYWGSGGELFF
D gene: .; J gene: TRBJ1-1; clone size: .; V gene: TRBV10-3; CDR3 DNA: TGTGCCATCAGTGATAGGGTGGGACAAAAGAACACTGAAGCTTTCTTT; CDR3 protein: CAISDRVGQKNTEAFF
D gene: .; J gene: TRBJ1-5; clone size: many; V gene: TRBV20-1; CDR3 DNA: TGCAGTATCCCGCAGGGGAGCGGCAATCAGCCCCAGCATTTT; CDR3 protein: CSIPQGSGNQPQHF
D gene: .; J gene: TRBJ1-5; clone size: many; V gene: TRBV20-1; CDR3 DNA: TGCAGTGCCCGGGGGGGGCCCCCCAACCAGCCCCAGCATTTT; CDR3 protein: CSARGGPPNQPQHF
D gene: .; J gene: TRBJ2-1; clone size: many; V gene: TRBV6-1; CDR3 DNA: TGTGCCAGCAGTGACCCCCCGGGGGCGTACAATGAGCAGTTCTTC; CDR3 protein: CASSDPPGAYNEQFF
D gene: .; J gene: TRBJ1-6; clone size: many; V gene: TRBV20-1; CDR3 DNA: TGCAGTGCTAGGACCGGTAATAATTCACCCCTCCACTTT; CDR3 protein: CSARTGNNSPLHF
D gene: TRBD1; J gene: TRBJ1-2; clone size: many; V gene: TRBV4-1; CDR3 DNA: TGCGCCAGCAGCCAAATCATCGGGACAGACGGCTACACCTTC; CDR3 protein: CASSQIIGTDGYTF
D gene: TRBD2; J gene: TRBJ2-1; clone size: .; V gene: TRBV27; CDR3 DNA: TGTGCCAGTAGGACTAGCGGGGGGCTAACCGAGCAGTTCTTC; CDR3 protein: CASRTSGGLTEQFF
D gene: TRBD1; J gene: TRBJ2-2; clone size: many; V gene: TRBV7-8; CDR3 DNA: TGTGCCAGCAGGTTACCGGGGACAGCGAACGCCGGGGAGCTGTTTTTT; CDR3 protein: CASRLPGTANAGELFF
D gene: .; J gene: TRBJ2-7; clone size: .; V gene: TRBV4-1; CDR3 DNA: TGCGCCAGCAGCCAAGGGGTGGTAGGGGCCAACGAGCAGTACTTC; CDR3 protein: CASSQGVVGANEQYF
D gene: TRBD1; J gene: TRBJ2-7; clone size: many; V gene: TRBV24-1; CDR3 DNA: TGTGCCACCAGTGACTCCCGGACAGGGTTAGACGAGCAGTACTTC; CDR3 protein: CATSDSRTGLDEQYF
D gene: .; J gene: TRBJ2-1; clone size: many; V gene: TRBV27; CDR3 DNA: TGTGCCAGCAGTCCATCCGACAGCTACAATGAGCAGTTCTTC; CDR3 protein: CASSPSDSYNEQFF
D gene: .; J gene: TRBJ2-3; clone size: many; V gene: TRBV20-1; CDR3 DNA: TGCAGTGCTAGAAGACTATACAAAACAGATACGCAGTATTTT; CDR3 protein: CSARRLYKTDTQYF
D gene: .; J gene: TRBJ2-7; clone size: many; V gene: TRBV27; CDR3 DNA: TGTGCCAGCAGTTTAGCGCTAGCAGCCTACGAGCAGTACTTC; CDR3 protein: CASSLALAAYEQYF
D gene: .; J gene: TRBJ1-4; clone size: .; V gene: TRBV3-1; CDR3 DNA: TGTGCCAGCAGCCAAGATTCCGGGGATGAAAAACTGTTTTTT; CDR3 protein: CASSQDSGDEKLFF
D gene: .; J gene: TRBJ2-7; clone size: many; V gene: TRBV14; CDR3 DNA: TGTGCCAGCAGCCATGGGGGGAGTTCCTACGAGCAGTACTTC; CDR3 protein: CASSHGGSSYEQYF
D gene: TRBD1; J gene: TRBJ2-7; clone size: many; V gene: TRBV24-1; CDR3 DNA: TGTGCCACCAGTGACCCCGGGACAGGGGGCTACGAGCAGTACTTC; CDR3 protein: CATSDPGTGGYEQYF
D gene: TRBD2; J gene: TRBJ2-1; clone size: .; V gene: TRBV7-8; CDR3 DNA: TGTGCCGGCAGCGAGGGACTAGCGGGGGAATGTGAGCAGTTCTTC; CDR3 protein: CAGSEGLAGECEQFF
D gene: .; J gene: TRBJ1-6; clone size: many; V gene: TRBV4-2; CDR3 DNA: TGTGCCAGCAGCCAGGAGGGTGGCTCCTATAATTCACCCCTCCACTTT; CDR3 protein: CASSQEGGSYNSPLHF
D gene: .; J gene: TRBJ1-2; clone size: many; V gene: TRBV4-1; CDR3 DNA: TGCGCCAGCAGCCAAGAGATCGGTGGCTACACCTTC; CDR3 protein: CASSQEIGGYTF
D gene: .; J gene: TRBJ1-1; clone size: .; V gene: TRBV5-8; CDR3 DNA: TGTGCCAGCACCCGGAACCAGGGAATGGGTGAAGCTTTCTTT; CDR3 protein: CASTRNQGMGEAFF
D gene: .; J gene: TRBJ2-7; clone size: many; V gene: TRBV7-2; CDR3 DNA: TGTGCCAGCAGCTTAGATTCCGACGCGACATCCGAGCAGTACTTC; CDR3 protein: CASSLDSDATSEQYF
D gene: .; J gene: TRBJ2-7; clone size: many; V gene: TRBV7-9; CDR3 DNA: TGTGCCAGCAGCCCGGACTATAACTACGAGCAGTACTTC; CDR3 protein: CASSPDYNYEQYF
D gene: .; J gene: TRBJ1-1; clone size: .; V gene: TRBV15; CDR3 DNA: TGTGCCACCAGCAGAGAGAAGGGGGTGAACACTGAAGCTTTCTTT; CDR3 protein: CATSREKGVNTEAFF
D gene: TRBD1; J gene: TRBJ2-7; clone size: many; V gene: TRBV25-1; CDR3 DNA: TGTGCCAGCAGTCCAACCGGGACAGGGGAGTACGAGCAGTACTTC; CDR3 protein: CASSPTGTGEYEQYF
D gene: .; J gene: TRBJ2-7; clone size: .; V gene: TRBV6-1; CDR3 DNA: TGTGCCAGCACCTGGACTAACTACGAGCAGTACTTC; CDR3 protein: CASTWTNYEQYF
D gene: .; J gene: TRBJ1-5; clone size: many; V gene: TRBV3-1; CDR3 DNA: TGTGCCAGCAGCCAAGGAGGCCAGAATCAGCCCCAGCATTTT; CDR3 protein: CASSQGGQNQPQHF
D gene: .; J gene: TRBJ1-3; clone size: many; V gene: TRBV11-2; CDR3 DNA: TGTGCCAGCAGCCCCCACAGGGCGGACACCATATATTTT; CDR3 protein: CASSPHRADTIYF
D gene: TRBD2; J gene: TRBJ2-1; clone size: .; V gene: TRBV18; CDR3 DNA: TGTGCCAGCTCACCACTCCAGCGGGGATACAATGAGCAGTTCTTC; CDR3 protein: CASSPLQRGYNEQFF
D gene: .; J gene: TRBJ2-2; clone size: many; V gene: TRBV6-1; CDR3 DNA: TGTGCCAGCAGGAGGGGCGGGGAGCTGTTTTTT; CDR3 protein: CASRRGGELFF
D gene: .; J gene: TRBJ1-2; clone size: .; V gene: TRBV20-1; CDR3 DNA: TGCAGTGCCAGCAGTGAAGCAGGAATTAACTATGGCTACACCTTC; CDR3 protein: CSASSEAGINYGYTF
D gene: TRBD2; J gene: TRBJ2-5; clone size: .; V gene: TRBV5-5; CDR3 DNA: TGTGCCAGCAGCTTGGGACTAGCGAGTCAAGAGACCCAGTACTTC; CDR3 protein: CASSLGLASQETQYF
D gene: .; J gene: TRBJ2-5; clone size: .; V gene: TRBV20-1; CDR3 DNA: TGCAGTGCTAGAGTCCTGTTTGCAGAGACCCAGTACTTC; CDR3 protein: CSARVLFAETQYF
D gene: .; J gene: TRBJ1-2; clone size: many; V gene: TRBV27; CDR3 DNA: TGTGCCAGCAGTTCAACCGGGGCGCGAGTCAGGGTTGGCTACACCTTC; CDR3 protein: CASSSTGARVRVGYTF
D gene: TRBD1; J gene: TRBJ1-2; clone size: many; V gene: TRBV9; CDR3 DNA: TGTGCCAGCAGCCCCGAGGGGGCAGGGGTGGGCTACACCTTC; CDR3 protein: CASSPEGAGVGYTF
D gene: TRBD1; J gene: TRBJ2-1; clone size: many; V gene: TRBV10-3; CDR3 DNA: TGTGCCATCAGGGAAGACAGGGTACTAACGAGTGAGCAGTTCTTC; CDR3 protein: CAIREDRVLTSEQFF